This T cell receptor (beta chain) was observed in a study of T cell repertoires in cytomegalovirus infection. Study at large: The public TCR beta signatures pointed to both CMV infection and matching HLA type. Findings and caveats of the study: Identification of carriers of CMV plus the relevant HLA was performed using cumulative public TCR beta family frequency. HLA-C-restricted CMV clonotypes gave the most frequent clonotype in two of eight donors.

MiXCR, run by TCRdb on the reads, gives a single entry per CDR3 protein. The repertoire includes some 160,000 distinct CDR3 sequences, over 15% of them detected once, and 18% sits in the top ten. This clonotype has just a few counts. What it recognizes is unknown. Germline CDR1 is MNHNY and CDR2 is SVGAGI (reference sequence). This CDR3 is 17 amino acids long. The junction had 11 bases not matched to a gene; V was cut back by 2 bases and J by 3 bases. This TCR was sampled from a human donor in good health (CMV status not recorded). Some clones in this sample may be carry-over from other donors' samples. The source material was CD8+ T cells from PBMCs. The J gene is TRBJ2-7, the V gene TRBV6-6, with 9 bases fitting TRBD1. CDR3 nucleotides: TGTGCCAGCAGTTACCCCCAGGGACAGGGAATAGTCTACGAGCAGTACTTC. Residues: CASSYPQGQGIVYEQYF.